A selection of T cell receptor beta chains follows, all from one sample in a study of glioma-infiltrating T cells. TCRdb reprocessed the multiplex PCR reads via MiXCR and lists one record per CDR3 protein. The data hold about 190,000 distinct CDR3 sequences, with 32% observed a single time. What was sequenced was glioma tissue, nonneoplastic brain tissue, or PBMCs (not recorded which). The source of these receptors is a human donor with low-grade glioma or glioblastoma, undergoing nonglioma brain surgery, or in good health (not recorded which). CDR3s include the opening cysteine and the closing phenylalanine or tryptophan.

V gene: TRBV2; J gene: TRBJ2-7; CDR3 protein: CASTMGRGARRSYEQYF
V gene: TRBV27; J gene: TRBJ2-3; CDR3 protein: CASRSPGSRADTQYF
V gene: TRBV4-3; J gene: TRBJ1-2; CDR3 protein: CASSQAGQGYGYTF
V gene: TRBV14; J gene: TRBJ2-7; CDR3 protein: CASSQGRHPPTKQYF
V gene: TRBV19; J gene: TRBJ1-5; CDR3 protein: CASSKGGNGQPQHF
V gene: TRBV6-1; J gene: TRBJ2-7; CDR3 protein: CASRLKQGATYEQYF
V gene: TRBV29-1; J gene: TRBJ2-1; CDR3 protein: CSVRRTSGLYNEQFF
V gene: TRBV20-1; J gene: TRBJ1-1; CDR3 protein: CSARDGVRGTTEAFF
V gene: TRBV20-1; J gene: TRBJ2-7; CDR3 protein: CSARTGHYEQYF
V gene: TRBV7-9; J gene: TRBJ2-2; CDR3 protein: CASSPGLGSGELLF
V gene: TRBV27; J gene: TRBJ2-7; CDR3 protein: CASSYLAATFHEQYF
V gene: TRBV4-3; J gene: TRBJ1-5; CDR3 protein: CASSPDRAQPQHF
V gene: TRBV3-1; J gene: TRBJ1-2; CDR3 protein: CASSQEKSAPAGYTF
V gene: TRBV5-4; J gene: TRBJ2-7; CDR3 protein: CASSPERGLDEQYF
V gene: TRBV28; J gene: TRBJ2-7; CDR3 protein: CASSPRTSGRSEQYF
V gene: TRBV28; J gene: TRBJ2-1; CDR3 protein: CSSRGLADGEQFF
V gene: TRBV19; J gene: TRBJ2-1; CDR3 protein: CASTYAGGEQFF
V gene: TRBV6-1; J gene: TRBJ1-2; CDR3 protein: CASSMTGSLGYTF
V gene: TRBV7-3; J gene: TRBJ2-6; CDR3 protein: CASSLTTSSGANVLTF
V gene: TRBV6-1; J gene: TRBJ2-7; CDR3 protein: CASSDYSGRQDEQYF
V gene: TRBV20-1; J gene: TRBJ2-7; CDR3 protein: CSAIRGVSSYNEQYF
V gene: TRBV27; J gene: TRBJ1-4; CDR3 protein: CASTLEDPTNEKLFF
V gene: TRBV9; J gene: TRBJ2-7; CDR3 protein: CASSVGPGPYEQYF
V gene: TRBV5-1; J gene: TRBJ1-1; CDR3 protein: CASSLSGVNTEAFF
V gene: TRBV3-1; J gene: TRBJ2-1; CDR3 protein: CASSLWDREEEQFF
V gene: TRBV7-4; J gene: TRBJ1-5; CDR3 protein: CASSCPTGFPYEMGNQPQHF
V gene: TRBV5-4; J gene: TRBJ2-1; CDR3 protein: CASSRDGSMYNEQFF
V gene: TRBV7-6; J gene: TRBJ2-1; CDR3 protein: CASSFGTSDNEQFF
V gene: TRBV28; J gene: TRBJ2-1; CDR3 protein: CASTHLTSGRASYEQFF
V gene: TRBV4-2; J gene: TRBJ1-1; CDR3 protein: CASRQERVLGAEALF